This entry describes one T cell receptor (beta chain). Its matching antigen is unknown. The entry originates in a study of T cells in localized non-small cell lung cancer. TCRdb's copy holds only in-frame clones and misses some; the assay was immunoSEQ multiplex PCR. The profile covers some 31,000 clones, with 85% to 90% appearing a single time and 4.2% taken by the ten largest. Study results and limitations: Median detection of top 100 tumor clones in adjacent lung was around 60 clones.

V lost 4 bases and J 0 bases, leaving 15 bases between the germline ends. Germline V gene lookup returns CDR1 SGHTA and CDR2 FQGNSA. The CDR3 totals 16 residues. The input for sequencing was peripheral blood, taken before any cancer treatment. This TCR was recovered from a woman aged 35-75 years with stage I lung adenocarcinoma. The chain employs TRBV7-2 and TRBJ1-1; possibly TRBD1 for D (5 bases). CDR3 nucleotide sequence: TGTGCCAGCAGCTCGATGCAGGGACGACTGAACACTGAAGCTTTCTTT. Its protein product is CASSSMQGRLNTEAFF.